The clone carrying this T cell receptor beta chain was counted at least ten times. The antigen is unknown. Germline V CDR1 and CDR2: GTSNPN, SVGIG (reference sequence). V shed 0 bases and J shed 2 bases, with 11 bases lying between them. The CDR3 consists of 14 residues. Together with a sample-barcoded 5' primer, a J-beta primer mix was included in a second PCR lasting about 7 to 11 cycles. From each sample, at least 3 million paired-end reads containing CDR3 were obtained. TCRdb re-derived calls from the 5' RACE reads in MiXCR, one entry per CDR3 protein. The table has 590,000 or so distinct CDR3 sequences, about 30% seen once. The record originates from a study of blood T cells in healthy people across ages. Background on the study: Per two T cells, about one barcoded beta molecule was captured through template switching. Findings of the study overall: Measured against age, TCR beta diversity per million T cells decreased in a roughly linear manner.

Total RNA was isolated from each sample in quantities of at least 6 micrograms. Source material: blood. This TCR was recovered from a woman over 75 in good health. V usage is TRBV30 and J usage is TRBJ2-7, with D unclear. CDR3 sequence (DNA): TGTGCCTGGAGTGTACAACTCCCTCCCTACGAGCAGTACTTC. It is translated as CAWSVQLPPYEQYF.